One sample yielded the 30 T cell receptor beta chains listed below, sequenced in a study of T cells in localized non-small cell lung cancer. The data were produced by immunoSEQ multiplex PCR, yet TCRdb's version contains in-frame clones alone and is incomplete. The sample contains around 20,000 clones, approximately 87% of which appear only once. This specimen was peripheral blood, taken before any cancer treatment. The receptors shown here come from a woman aged 40-69 years with stage I lung adenocarcinoma.

J is TRBJ1-1 and V is TRBV6-5, with a possible D match to TRBD1 (6 bases). The CDR3 has 13 residues. Per the germline V gene, CDR1 is MNHEY and CDR2 is SVGAGI. V shed 4 bases and J shed 4 bases, with 10 bases lying between them. The CDR3 region has the DNA TGTGCCAGCAGTTGGGGGGCGAGCACTGAAGCTTTCTTT. This translates into CASSWGASTEAFF.

The CDR3 bases are TGTGCCAGCAGCTTTACAGGGCTTGCGGGGGGCTACACCTTC. Residues: CASSFTGLAGGYTF. The chain recombines TRBV11-1 with TRBJ1-2; TRBD1 is a possible D gene (6 bases). The CDR3 loop spans 14 amino acids. V dropped 3 bases and J dropped 8 bases, with 16 bases sitting between them. From germline, CDR1 is SGHAT and CDR2 FQDESV (reference sequence).

V gene TRBV6-6 combines with J gene TRBJ1-1; the D gene is possibly TRBD1 (6 bases). This CDR3 contains 16 residues. Germline CDR1 reads MNHNY; CDR2 reads SVGAGI (reference sequence). V was clipped by 8 bases and J by 1 base, with 20 bases between them. The CDR3 spells CASYTGQGRGNTEAFF. In DNA, the CDR3 is TGTGCCAGCTACACCGGACAAGGCAGGGGGAACACTGAAGCTTTCTTT.

The chain is built from TRBV7-8 and TRBJ1-1; possibly TRBD1 for D (5 bases). The CDR3 is made up of 13 amino acids. Between the trimmed V and J ends, which lost 5 bases and 3 bases, there was a span of 10 bases. Germline V gene lookup returns CDR1 SGHVS and CDR2 FQNEAQ. CDR3: CASSPGLDTEAFF. The CDR3 nucleotides read TGTGCCAGCAGCCCAGGGCTGGACACTGAAGCTTTCTTT.

The rearrangement links TRBV7-2 to TRBJ1-2, with a weak D call TRBD1 (5 bases). CDR1 SGHTA and CDR2 FQGNSA come from the germline V gene. This CDR3 is built from 16 residues. V was trimmed by 6 bases and J by 6 bases, leaving 23 bases between them. The CDR3 sequence: CASRPNWGVQGNGYTF. In DNA form, the CDR3 reads TGTGCCAGCAGACCTAATTGGGGAGTCCAGGGCAATGGCTACACCTTC.

V is TRBV19 and J is TRBJ2-3; perhaps TRBD1 as D (8 bases). The CDR3 covers 16 residues. Germline V gene sequence: CDR1 LNHDA, CDR2 SQIVND (reference sequence). The V end lost 5 bases, the J end lost 1 base, and 16 bases lay between the germline ends. The CDR3 loop reads CASSGGQGGGTDTQYF. The CDR3 DNA follows: TGTGCCAGTAGTGGCGGACAGGGAGGGGGCACAGATACGCAGTATTTT.

The chain employs TRBV30 and TRBJ1-2; 7 nucleotides line up with TRBD1. Germline CDR1 GTSNPN, CDR2 SVGIG (reference sequence). V shed 0 bases, J shed 8 bases, and the junction held 15 bases outside the gene matches. This CDR3 contains 16 residues. CDR3 nucleotides: TGTGCCTGGAGTGTACGTTACTTCGGACAGGAGGTCGGCTACACCTTC. It yields the protein CAWSVRYFGQEVGYTF.

Only one count was recorded for this clone. The J gene is TRBJ1-6, the V gene TRBV6-1; the D gene is possibly TRBD1 (6 bases). Germline V lookup: CDR1 MNHNS, CDR2 SASEGT. The CDR3 totals 14 residues. V was cut by 7 bases and J by 5 bases, with 12 bases left in between. The CDR3 spells CASTYRVDNSPLHF. The CDR3 DNA is TGTGCCAGCACCTACAGGGTGGATAATTCACCCCTCCACTTT.

The rearrangement joins TRBV5-1 to TRBJ2-2, with D unresolved. CDR3 length: 13 residues. The germline V and J ends were trimmed by 7 bases and 5 bases, with 12 bases remaining between them. Germline V lookup: CDR1 SGHRS, CDR2 YFSETQ. The CDR3 region is CASQLTLTGELFF. For the CDR3, the DNA is TGCGCCAGCCAACTTACGTTGACCGGGGAGCTGTTTTTT.

The chain has TRBV7-2 and TRBJ1-2; no definite D call. Per germline, CDR1 SGHTA and CDR2 FQGNSA. The CDR3 is 12 residues long. V was trimmed by 2 bases and J by 12 bases, leaving 13 bases between them. This chain's CDR3 is CASSLSPEVDTF. The CDR3 coding sequence is TGTGCCAGCAGCTTAAGTCCAGAGGTAGACACCTTC.

This clone was observed a few times. The CDR3 coding sequence is TGTGCCAGCAGCAGAACAAGGAACACCGGGGAGCTGTTTTTT. This gives the protein CASSRTRNTGELFF. V and J are TRBV7-9 and TRBJ2-2; D remains unclear. The CDR3 is 14 residues long. With 5 bases removed from V and 1 base from J, the gap between germline ends came to 8 bases. Germline V gives CDR1 SEHNR, CDR2 FQNEAQ (reference sequence). The whole variable domain, filled in from reference TRBV7-9 and TRBJ2-2, reads DTGVSQNPRHKITKRGQNVTFRCDPISEHNRLYWYRQTLGQGPEFLTYFQNEAQLEKSRLLSDRFSAERPKGSFSTLEIQRTEQGDSAMYLCASSRTRNTGELFFGEGSRLTVL.

This clone is a singleton in its sample. The V gene is TRBV9, the J gene TRBJ2-5, with a weak D call TRBD1 (5 bases). Germline assignment: CDR1 SGDLS and CDR2 YYNGEE. V shed 2 bases and J shed 2 bases, with 7 bases lying between them. The length of the CDR3 is 13 residues. CDR3 sequence (DNA): TGTGCCAGCAGCGTCCGACAGCAAGAGACCCAGTACTTC. It encodes CASSVRQQETQYF.

The chain couples TRBV6-1 to TRBJ1-6; possibly TRBD1 for D (5 bases). V was clipped by 7 bases and J by 9 bases, with 16 bases between them. This CDR3 has 14 amino acids. In germline, CDR1 is MNHNS, CDR2 SASEGT. This CDR3 reads CASIDILRGSPLHF. CDR3 nucleotides: TGTGCCAGCATCGACATCTTAAGGGGTTCACCCCTCCACTTT.

The chain recombines TRBV7-9 with TRBJ2-7; D unclear. Germline values: CDR1 SEHNR, CDR2 FQNEAQ (reference sequence). This CDR3 has 13 residues. Trimming cost V 5 bases and J 6 bases, with 14 bases left between them. The CDR3 is CASSEIHWGEQYF. DNA for the CDR3: TGTGCCAGCAGCGAGATTCACTGGGGCGAGCAGTACTTC.

CDR3 residues: CASRMDQGEKLFF. The CDR3 DNA follows: TGCGCCAGCAGAATGGATCAGGGCGAAAAACTGTTTTTT. The rearrangement links TRBV5-1 to TRBJ1-4, with D maybe TRBD1 (5 bases). Germline values: CDR1 SGHRS, CDR2 YFSETQ. The CDR3 has 13 residues. V dropped 5 bases and J dropped 8 bases, with 13 bases sitting between them.

V and J are TRBV28 and TRBJ1-2; D possibly corresponds to TRBD1 (6 bases). The CDR3 has 14 amino acids. From germline, CDR1 is MDHEN and CDR2 SYDVKM. Trimming left V 2 bases short and J 5 bases short, with 12 bases between. The CDR3 sequence is CASSLLSGAYGYTF. The DNA for the CDR3 is TGTGCCAGCAGTTTACTATCAGGGGCATATGGCTACACCTTC.

This chain uses TRBV6-1 with TRBJ2-7; 11 positions agree with TRBD1. The CDR3 has 14 amino acids. Germline V gene data show CDR1 as MNHNS and CDR2 as SASEGT. With V trimmed by 1 base and J by 6 bases, 2 bases remained unmatched. The CDR3 loop is CASSEGGQGVEQYF. The CDR3 nucleotides are TGTGCCAGCAGTGAAGGGGGACAGGGGGTCGAGCAGTACTTC.

V and J are TRBV2 and TRBJ2-1; a possible D gene is TRBD2 (7 bases). CDR3 length: 14 residues. Germline V lookup: CDR1 SNHLY, CDR2 FYNNEI. Trimming took off 5 bases at V and 8 bases at J, with 16 bases between the two ends. This CDR3 is CASSPSGDMDEQFF. The CDR3 DNA follows: TGTGCCAGCAGTCCAAGCGGGGACATGGATGAGCAGTTCTTC.

The chain links TRBV11-2 to TRBJ2-1; 8 nucleotides agree with TRBD2. V lost 5 bases and J lost 7; bases outside the gene matches: 10. CDR3 length: 15 amino acids. CDR1 and CDR2 (germline): SGHAT, FQNNGV. CDR3 region: CASSPYGGVVNEQFF. The CDR3 DNA sequence: TGTGCCAGCAGCCCTTACGGGGGGGTTGTGAATGAGCAGTTCTTC.

In DNA form, the CDR3 reads TGTGCCAGTAGCCACGGGCGGACTAATCAGCCCCAGCATTTT. Translating it yields CASSHGRTNQPQHF. The chain joins TRBV19 to TRBJ1-5, with unresolved D. V was shortened by 6 bases and J by 4 bases, with 13 bases between the two germline ends. The CDR3 loop spans 14 amino acids. Germline lookup yields CDR1 LNHDA and CDR2 SQIVND (reference sequence). The complete variable domain, with remaining parts taken from reference TRBV19 and TRBJ1-5, reads DGGITQSPKYLFRKEGQNVTLSCEQNLNHDAMYWYRQDPGQGLRLIYYSQIVNDFQKGDIAEGYSVSREKKESFPLTVTSAQKNPTAFYLCASSHGRTNQPQHFGDGTRLSIL.

The chain joins TRBV7-2 to TRBJ2-1; possible D gene TRBD2, 8 bases. The CDR3 has 16 residues. V was pared by 5 bases and J by 9 bases, with 23 bases between. In germline, CDR1 is SGHTA, CDR2 FQGNSA. This CDR3 reads CASSSVLAASGGEQFF. For the CDR3, the DNA is TGTGCCAGCAGCAGCGTACTAGCGGCCTCAGGGGGTGAGCAGTTCTTC.

The gene calls are TRBV7-9 and TRBJ2-5; D is unclear. V was clipped by 5 bases and J by 1 base, with 17 bases between them. There are 16 residues in the CDR3. Germline CDR1 is SEHNR and CDR2 is FQNEAQ (reference sequence). CDR3 bases: TGTGCCAGCAGCCACCCGCCCAAAACCAGCCAAGAGACCCAGTACTTC. Protein: CASSHPPKTSQETQYF.

V is TRBV15 and J is TRBJ2-5; 9 bases match TRBD1. V shed 3 bases and J 1 base; nucleotides not matched to a gene: 0. The CDR3 runs to 14 residues. Per the germline V gene, CDR1 is LNHNV and CDR2 is YYDKDF (reference sequence). The CDR3 bases are TGTGCCACCAGCAGGACAGGGGGCCAAGAGACCCAGTACTTC. This sequence encodes CATSRTGGQETQYF.

The J gene is TRBJ1-1, the V gene TRBV7-3, with D unresolved. Germline V CDR1 and CDR2: SGHTA, FQGTGA. V gave up 5 bases and J gave up 3 bases, with 10 bases separating them. The CDR3 sequence is 13 residues long. CDR3 protein: CASSPARDTEAFF. DNA for the CDR3: TGTGCCAGCAGCCCAGCGCGGGACACTGAAGCTTTCTTT.

This sequence joins TRBV4-3 and TRBJ2-1, with TRBD1 matching over 9 bases. V dropped 3 bases and J dropped 6; count of bases not matched to a gene: 3. Germline CDR1 is LGHNA and CDR2 is YSLEER. CDR3 length: 14 amino acids. The CDR3 spells CASSQDRGSNEQFF. The CDR3 DNA reads as TGCGCCAGCAGCCAGGACAGGGGATCCAATGAGCAGTTCTTC.

The chain employs TRBV6-6 and TRBJ1-2; weak D call: TRBD1 (6 bases). The CDR3 covers 13 residues. The germline V and J ends were trimmed by 7 bases and 4 bases, with 13 bases remaining between them. Germline V lookup: CDR1 MNHNY, CDR2 SVGAGI (reference sequence). The CDR3 region is CASIPGTTYGYTF. CDR3 bases: TGTGCCAGCATACCCGGGACAACCTATGGCTACACCTTC.

CDR3 coding DNA: TGTGCCAGCAGCCTCAAAAAACAGAACACTGAAGCTTTCTTT. The encoded protein is CASSLKKQNTEAFF. The chain has TRBV5-4 and TRBJ1-1, with D unresolved. The CDR3 has 14 amino acids. Germline V gene data show CDR1 as SGHNT and CDR2 as YYREEE (reference sequence). Trimming stripped 4 bases from V and 1 base from J, with 11 bases between.

This chain connects TRBV7-6 to TRBJ2-1; D might be TRBD2 (5 bases). In germline, CDR1 is SGHVS, CDR2 FNYEAQ. There are 17 residues in the CDR3. V lost 1 base and J 0 bases, leaving 13 bases between the germline ends. CDR3 sequence: CASSLESGVLSYNEQFF. Here the CDR3 DNA reads TGTGCCAGCAGCTTAGAATCCGGGGTCCTCTCCTACAATGAGCAGTTCTTC.

The chain joins TRBV7-3 to TRBJ2-2; TRBD1 or TRBD2 may be the D gene (5 bases each). The CDR3 has 15 amino acids. V lost 0 bases and J lost 5, with 10 bases in between. The germline CDR1 and CDR2 sequences are SGHTA and FQGTGA. The DNA of the CDR3 is TGTGCCAGCAGCTTAACGGGGGTTAGGACCGGGGAGCTGTTTTTT. As protein: CASSLTGVRTGELFF.

The chain carries TRBV7-2 and TRBJ2-2; TRBD2 aligns across 8 bases. Unmatched junction bases numbered 3, after V lost 2 bases and J lost 4 bases. The length of the CDR3 is 15 residues. The germline gives CDR1 SGHTA, CDR2 FQGNSA. The CDR3 sequence is CASSLMAGGTGELFF. CDR3 DNA: TGTGCCAGCAGCTTAATGGCGGGGGGCACCGGGGAGCTGTTTTTT.